The clone carrying this T cell receptor (beta chain) appeared a few times. A single record per CDR3 protein comes from TCRdb applying MiXCR to the RACE reads. Of some 80,000 distinct CDR3 sequences in the sample, 11% were seen once. The germline CDR1 and CDR2 sequences are SGHVS and FQNEAQ. The CDR3 covers 16 residues. V was pared by 1 base and J by 1 base, with 8 bases between. The data stem from a study of human T cells and chemical hapten exposure. Time point described: patch test 2, 6 weeks after DPC sensitization. Treatment defined: therapeutic diphenylcyclopropenone sensitization with weekly scalp DPC.

This sequence joins TRBV7-8 and TRBJ2-6; possible D gene TRBD1, 6 bases. The origin of this receptor is a man aged 18 to 29 with alopecia areata. Some clones in this sample may be carry-over from other donors' samples. The sequencing here drew on whole blood, taken in connection with sensitization to the hapten diphenylcyclopropenone (DPC). CDR3 protein: CASSLDRVSGANVLTF. CDR3 nucleotide sequence: TGTGCCAGCAGCTTAGACAGGGTTTCTGGGGCCAACGTCCTGACTTTC. The full variable domain, in which reference TRBV7-8 and TRBJ2-6 provide the parts outside the CDR3, is GAGVSQSPRYKVAKRGQDVALRCDPISGHVSLFWYQQALGQGPEFLTYFQNEAQLDKSGLPSDRFFAERPEGSVSTLKIQRTQQEDSAVYLCASSLDRVSGANVLTFGAGSRLTVL.